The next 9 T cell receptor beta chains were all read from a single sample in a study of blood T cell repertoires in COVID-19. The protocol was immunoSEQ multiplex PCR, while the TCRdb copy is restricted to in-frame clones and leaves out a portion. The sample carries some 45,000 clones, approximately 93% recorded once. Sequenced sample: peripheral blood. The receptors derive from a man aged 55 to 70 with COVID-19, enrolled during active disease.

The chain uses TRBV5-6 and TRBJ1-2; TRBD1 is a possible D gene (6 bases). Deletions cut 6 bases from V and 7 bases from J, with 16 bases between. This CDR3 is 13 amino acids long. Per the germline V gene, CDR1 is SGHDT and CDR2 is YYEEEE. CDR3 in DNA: TGTGCCAGCACCCCACAGGGAAGAGGTGGCTACACCTTC. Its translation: CASTPQGRGGYTF.

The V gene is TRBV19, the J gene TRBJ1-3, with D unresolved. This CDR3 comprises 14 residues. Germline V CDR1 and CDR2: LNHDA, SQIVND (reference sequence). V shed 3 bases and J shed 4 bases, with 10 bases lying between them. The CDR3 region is CASSMTKTGNTIYF. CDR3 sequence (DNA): TGTGCCAGTAGTATGACTAAAACGGGAAACACCATATATTTT.

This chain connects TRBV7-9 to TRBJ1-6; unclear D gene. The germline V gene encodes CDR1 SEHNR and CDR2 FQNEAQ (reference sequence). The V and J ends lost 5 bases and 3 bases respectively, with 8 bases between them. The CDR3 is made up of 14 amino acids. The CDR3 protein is CASSREDYNSPLHF. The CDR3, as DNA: TGTGCCAGCAGCCGAGAGGACTATAATTCACCCCTCCACTTT. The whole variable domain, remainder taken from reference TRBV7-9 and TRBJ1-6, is DTGVSQNPRHKITKRGQNVTFRCDPISEHNRLYWYRQTLGQGPEFLTYFQNEAQLEKSRLLSDRFSAERPKGSFSTLEIQRTEQGDSAMYLCASSREDYNSPLHFGNGTRLTVT.

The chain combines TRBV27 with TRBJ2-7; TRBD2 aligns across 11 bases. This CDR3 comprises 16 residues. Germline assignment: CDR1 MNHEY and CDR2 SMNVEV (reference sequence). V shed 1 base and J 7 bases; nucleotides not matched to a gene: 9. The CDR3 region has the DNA TGTGCCAGCAGTTTATATGGGACTAGCGGCATCGAGGAGCAGTACTTC. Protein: CASSLYGTSGIEEQYF.

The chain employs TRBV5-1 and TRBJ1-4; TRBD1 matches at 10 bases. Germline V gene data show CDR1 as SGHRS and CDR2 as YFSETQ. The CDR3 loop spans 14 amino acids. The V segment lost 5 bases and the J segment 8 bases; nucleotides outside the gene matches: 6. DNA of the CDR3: TGCGCCAGCAGTTGGGGACAGGGGAAAGAAAAACTGTTTTTT. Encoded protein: CASSWGQGKEKLFF.

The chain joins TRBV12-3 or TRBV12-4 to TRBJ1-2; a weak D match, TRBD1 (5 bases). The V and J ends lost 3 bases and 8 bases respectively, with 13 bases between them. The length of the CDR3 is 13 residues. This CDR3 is CASSLGGVRGYTF. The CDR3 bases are TGTGCCAGCAGTTTGGGGGGGGTTCGGGGCTACACCTTC.

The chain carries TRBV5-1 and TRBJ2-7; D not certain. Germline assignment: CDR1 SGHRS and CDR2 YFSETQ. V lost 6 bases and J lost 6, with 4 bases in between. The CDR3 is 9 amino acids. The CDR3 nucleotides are TGCGCCAGCACATGCGAGCAGTACTTC. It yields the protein CASTCEQYF.

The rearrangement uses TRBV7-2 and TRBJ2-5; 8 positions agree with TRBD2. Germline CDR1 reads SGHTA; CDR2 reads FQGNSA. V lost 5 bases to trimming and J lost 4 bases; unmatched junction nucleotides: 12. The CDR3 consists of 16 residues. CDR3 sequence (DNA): TGTGCCAGCAGCCCTAGTTCCGGGGGGGTCGGAGAGACCCAGTACTTC. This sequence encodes CASSPSSGGVGETQYF.

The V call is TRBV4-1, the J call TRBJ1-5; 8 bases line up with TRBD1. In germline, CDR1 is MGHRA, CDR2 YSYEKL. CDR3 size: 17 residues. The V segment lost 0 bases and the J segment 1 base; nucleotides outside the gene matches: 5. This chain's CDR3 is CASSQELQGASNQPQHF. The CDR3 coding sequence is TGCGCCAGCAGCCAAGAATTGCAGGGGGCGAGCAATCAGCCCCAGCATTTT.